Many counts were recorded for the clone carrying this T cell receptor (beta chain). Trimming cost V 4 bases and J 2 bases; bases outside gene matches: 8. CDR1 is SEHNR and CDR2 is FQNEAQ in the germline V gene (reference sequence). The CDR3 sequence is 16 residues long. The sample is drawn from a study of T cells of healthy individuals. TCRdb fed the 5' RACE reads into MiXCR, producing one record per CDR3 protein. The sample consists of 45,000 to 60,000 distinct CDR3 sequences, roughly 15% of them appearing once. The clonotype was recovered from a human donor in good health. The chain couples TRBV7-9 to TRBJ2-1; 7 bases agree with TRBD2. The CDR3, as DNA: TGTGCCAGCAGCTCACGGCGGGGGAGGGCCTACAATGAGCAGTTCTTC. Encoded protein: CASSSRRGRAYNEQFF.